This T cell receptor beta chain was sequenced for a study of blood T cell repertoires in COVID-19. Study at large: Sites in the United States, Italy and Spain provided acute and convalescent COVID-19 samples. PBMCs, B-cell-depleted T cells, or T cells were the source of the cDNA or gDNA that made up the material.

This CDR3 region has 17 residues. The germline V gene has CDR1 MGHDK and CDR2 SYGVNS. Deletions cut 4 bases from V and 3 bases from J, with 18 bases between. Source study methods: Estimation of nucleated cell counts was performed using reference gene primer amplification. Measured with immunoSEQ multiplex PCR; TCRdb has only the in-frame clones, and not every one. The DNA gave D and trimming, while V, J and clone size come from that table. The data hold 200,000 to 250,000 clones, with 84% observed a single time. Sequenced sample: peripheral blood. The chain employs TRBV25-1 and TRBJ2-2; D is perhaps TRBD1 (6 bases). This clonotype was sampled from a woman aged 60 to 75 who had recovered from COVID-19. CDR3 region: CASSVVRGNSYTGELFF. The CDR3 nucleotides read TGTGCCAGCAGTGTCGTCAGGGGCAATTCCTACACCGGGGAGCTGTTTTTT.